This T cell receptor beta chain was documented in a study of cytomegalovirus exposure and HLA in healthy donors. The study, taken as a whole, reports: Three chains linked to CMV were shown in vitro to be specific for CMV antigens. Altogether, 164 TCR beta chains were recorded as cytomegalovirus-associated. TCR sequences were mostly rare, though some public TCRs occurred in many donors.

TCRdb keeps only in-frame clones here, not all; method: immunoSEQ multiplex PCR. Of 120,000 or so clones in the sample, around nine tenths were seen once. Of note for this clone: Antigen unknown.

Among the 120 subjects of the validation cohort, separate from the 666-subject first cohort, were the donors. This CDR3 has 15 amino acids. Germline CDR1 and CDR2: GTSNPN and SVGIG (reference sequence). V lost 4 bases and J lost 2, with 14 bases in between. Material for sequencing was PBMCs. The clonotype comes from a young woman in good health and CMV-seronegative. V and J are TRBV30 and TRBJ1-4, with D possibly TRBD1 on 6 matching bases. CDR3 loop: CAWNRGTATNEKLFF. CDR3 nucleotides: TGTGCCTGGAATAGGGGGACGGCGACTAATGAAAAACTGTTTTTT.